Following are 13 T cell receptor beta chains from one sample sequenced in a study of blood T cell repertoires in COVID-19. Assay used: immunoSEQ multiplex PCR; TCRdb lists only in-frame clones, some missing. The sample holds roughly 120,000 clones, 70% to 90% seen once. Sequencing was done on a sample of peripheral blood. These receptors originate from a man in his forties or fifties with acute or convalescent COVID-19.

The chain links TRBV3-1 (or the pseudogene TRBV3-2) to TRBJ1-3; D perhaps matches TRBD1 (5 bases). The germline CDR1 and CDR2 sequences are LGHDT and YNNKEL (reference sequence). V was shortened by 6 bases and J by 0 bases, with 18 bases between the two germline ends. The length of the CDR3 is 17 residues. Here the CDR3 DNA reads TGTGCCAGCAGATCAAACCACGGGGGGATCTCTGGAAACACCATATATTTT. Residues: CASRSNHGGISGNTIYF.

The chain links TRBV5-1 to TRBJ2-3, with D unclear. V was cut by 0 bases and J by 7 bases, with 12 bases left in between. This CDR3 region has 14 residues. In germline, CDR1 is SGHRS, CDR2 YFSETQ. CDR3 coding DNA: TGCGCCAGCAGCTTGGAGTTTAATACTAATACGCAGTATTTT. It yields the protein CASSLEFNTNTQYF.

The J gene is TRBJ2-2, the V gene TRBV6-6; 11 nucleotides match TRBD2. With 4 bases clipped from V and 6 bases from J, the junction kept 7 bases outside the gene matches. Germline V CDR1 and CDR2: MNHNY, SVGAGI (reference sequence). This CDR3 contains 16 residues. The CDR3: CASSFPLAGGPGELFF. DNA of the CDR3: TGTGCCAGCAGTTTCCCCCTAGCGGGGGGTCCCGGGGAGCTGTTTTTT.

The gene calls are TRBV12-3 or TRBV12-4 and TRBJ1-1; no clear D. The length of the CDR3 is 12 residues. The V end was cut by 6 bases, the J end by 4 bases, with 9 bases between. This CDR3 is CASSRQATEAFF. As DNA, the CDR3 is TGTGCCAGCAGCCGGCAGGCCACTGAAGCTTTCTTT.

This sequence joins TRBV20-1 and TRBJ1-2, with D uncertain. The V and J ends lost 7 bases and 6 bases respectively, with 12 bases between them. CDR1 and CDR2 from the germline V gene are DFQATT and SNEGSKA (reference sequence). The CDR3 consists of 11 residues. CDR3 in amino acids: CSGVPLDGYTF. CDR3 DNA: TGCAGTGGCGTACCATTAGATGGCTACACCTTC.

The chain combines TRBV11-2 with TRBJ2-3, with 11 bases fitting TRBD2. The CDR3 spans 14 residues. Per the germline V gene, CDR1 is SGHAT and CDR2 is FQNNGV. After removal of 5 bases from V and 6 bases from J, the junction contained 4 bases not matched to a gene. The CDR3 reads CASSLSGGADTQYF. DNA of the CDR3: TGTGCCAGCAGCCTTAGCGGGGGGGCCGATACGCAGTATTTT.

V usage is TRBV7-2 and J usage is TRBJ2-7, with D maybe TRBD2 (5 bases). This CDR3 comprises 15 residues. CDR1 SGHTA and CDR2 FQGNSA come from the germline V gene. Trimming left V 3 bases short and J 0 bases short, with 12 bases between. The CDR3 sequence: CASSLGGSSSYEQYF. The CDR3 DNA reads TGTGCCAGCAGCTTGGGCGGGTCCAGCTCCTACGAGCAGTACTTC.

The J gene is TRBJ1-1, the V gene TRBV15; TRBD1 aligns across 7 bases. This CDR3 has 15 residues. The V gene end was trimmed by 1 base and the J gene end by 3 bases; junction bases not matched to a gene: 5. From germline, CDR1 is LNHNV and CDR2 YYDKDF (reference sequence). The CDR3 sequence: CATSRGAGQYTEAFF. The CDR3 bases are TGTGCCACCAGCAGAGGGGCGGGACAGTACACTGAAGCTTTCTTT.

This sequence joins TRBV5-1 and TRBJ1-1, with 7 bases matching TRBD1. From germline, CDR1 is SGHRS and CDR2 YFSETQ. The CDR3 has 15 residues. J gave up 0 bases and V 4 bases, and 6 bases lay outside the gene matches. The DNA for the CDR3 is TGCGCCAGCAGCGCGGACAGGTCTTTGAACACTGAAGCTTTCTTT. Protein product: CASSADRSLNTEAFF.

The CDR3 sequence: CASSPRDGGGLSGYTF. In nucleotides, the CDR3 is TGTGCCAGCAGCCCGAGGGACGGCGGGGGCCTGAGCGGCTACACCTTC. V gene TRBV9 combines with J gene TRBJ1-2; perhaps TRBD1 as D (6 bases). V lost 4 bases to trimming and J lost 8 bases, with 24 bases between them. Per germline, CDR1 SGDLS and CDR2 YYNGEE. This CDR3 contains 16 residues.

CDR3 sequence (DNA): TGTGCCAGCAGCTTGTTACAGGGGGCCAAAAACATTCAGTACTTC. It is translated as CASSLLQGAKNIQYF. The rearrangement joins TRBV7-9 to TRBJ2-4; TRBD1 matches at 7 bases. Germline-derived CDR1 and CDR2 are SEHNR and FQNEAQ (reference sequence). The V segment lost 3 bases and the J segment 1 base; nucleotides outside the gene matches: 3. The length of the CDR3 is 15 residues.

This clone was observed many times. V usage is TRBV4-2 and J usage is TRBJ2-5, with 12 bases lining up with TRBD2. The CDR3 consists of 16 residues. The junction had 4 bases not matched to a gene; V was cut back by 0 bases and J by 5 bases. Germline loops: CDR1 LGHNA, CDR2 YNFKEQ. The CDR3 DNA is TGTGCCAGCAGCCAAGATCCTAGCGGGGGGGCCGAGACCCAGTACTTC. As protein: CASSQDPSGGAETQYF.

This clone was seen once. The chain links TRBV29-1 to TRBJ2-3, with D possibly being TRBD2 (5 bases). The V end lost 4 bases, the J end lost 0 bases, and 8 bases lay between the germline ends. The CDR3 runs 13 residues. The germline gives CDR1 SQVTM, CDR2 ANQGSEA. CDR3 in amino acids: CSVVRGSTDTQYF. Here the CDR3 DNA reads TGCAGCGTTGTGCGCGGGAGCACAGATACGCAGTATTTT.